This T cell receptor (beta chain) was observed in a study of blood T cell repertoires in COVID-19. CDR3 size: 18 residues. CDR1 is KGHSH, CDR2 LQKENI, per germline. The ends were cut back, 1 base at V and 3 bases at J, with 19 bases in the middle. Assay: immunoSEQ multiplex PCR; the TCRdb copy retains only in-frame clones and omits some. The table shows some 82,000 clones, with roughly 89% occurring only once. This receptor was identified in a woman in her forties or fifties in a cohort sampled during active COVID-19. The chain employs TRBV18 and TRBJ2-4, with TRBD2 as a possible D gene (5 bases). Sequencing used peripheral blood. The DNA for the CDR3 is TGTGCCAGCTCACCACGATCGGGGTCCCCCTCAGGCAAAAACATTCAGTACTTC. This translates into CASSPRSGSPSGKNIQYF.